This TCR beta chain was recorded in a study of PD-1 blockade in classical Hodgkin lymphoma. Study-level findings and limits: Unlike CD8+ TCR diversity, which did not rise significantly by C4D1, CD4+ TCR diversity did. As was reported, newly diagnosed patients showed lower baseline TCR diversity than healthy donors did.

The time point denotes: cycle 4 day 1 (C4D1), after 6 weeks of nivolumab. There was relapse after autologous stem cell transplantation in every patient, and there was variation in brentuximab vedotin exposure. Relapsed/refractory classical Hodgkin lymphoma patients had complete, partial or progressive responses. This clone was observed a few times. Its target is not known. Some clones are missing from TCRdb's copy, which holds only in-frame ones; the method was immunoSEQ multiplex PCR. The sample shows about 9,700 clones, about 82% of them seen only once. Germline-derived CDR1 and CDR2 are MNHNS and SASEGT. This CDR3 region has 15 residues. With 2 bases removed from V and 12 bases from J, the gap between germline ends came to 22 bases.

Sequenced here: peripheral blood mononuclear cells (PBMCs), sampled before the fourth cycle of nivolumab. The sequence was obtained from a human donor with classical Hodgkin lymphoma. The gene calls are TRBV6-1 and TRBJ1-2; TRBD1 might be the D (5 bases). The chain's CDR3 is CASSERPGPEDFNTF. DNA of the CDR3: TGTGCCAGCAGTGAAAGACCGGGGCCGGAGGATTTCAACACCTTC.